The present T cell receptor (beta chain) was sequenced within a study of cytomegalovirus exposure and HLA in healthy donors. Overall study results and limits: It was reported in a later analysis that an Asian-associated ancestry cluster showed fewer N-insertions than the approximately 690-donor mean.

Comments on this clone: What it binds is not known.

This CDR3 is built from 15 residues. Germline CDR1 and CDR2: MNHNS and SASEGT. With 6 bases removed from V and 3 bases from J, the gap between germline ends came to 17 bases. The study ran its PCR with 60 Vbeta and 13 Jbeta primers. Here immunoSEQ multiplex PCR was the method, and the copy in TCRdb shows in-frame clones only, minus some. The sample lists 120,000 to 150,000 clones, 79% occurring once. This chain links TRBV6-1 with TRBJ1-2, with D perhaps matching TRBD1 (6 bases). The clonotype comes from a woman aged 40 to 50 in good health and CMV-seropositive. Sequenced material: PBMCs. The CDR3 DNA is TGTGCCAGCAGCGACTACCCGGGACAACACTATGGCTACACCTTC. Its translation: CASSDYPGQHYGYTF.